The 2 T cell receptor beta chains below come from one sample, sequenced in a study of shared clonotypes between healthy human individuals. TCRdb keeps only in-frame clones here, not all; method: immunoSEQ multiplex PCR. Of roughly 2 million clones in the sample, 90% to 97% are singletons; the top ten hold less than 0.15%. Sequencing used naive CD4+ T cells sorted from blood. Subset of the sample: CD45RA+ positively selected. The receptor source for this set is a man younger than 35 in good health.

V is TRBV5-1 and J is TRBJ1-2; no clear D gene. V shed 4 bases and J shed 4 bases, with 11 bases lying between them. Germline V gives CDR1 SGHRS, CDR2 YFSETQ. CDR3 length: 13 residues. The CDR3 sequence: CASSATQTYGYTF. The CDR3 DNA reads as TGCGCCAGCAGCGCCACCCAGACCTATGGCTACACCTTC.

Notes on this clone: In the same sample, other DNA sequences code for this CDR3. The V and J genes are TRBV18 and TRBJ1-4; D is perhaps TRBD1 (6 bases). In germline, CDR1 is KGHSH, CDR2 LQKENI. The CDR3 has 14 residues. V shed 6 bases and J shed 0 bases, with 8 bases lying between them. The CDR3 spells CASSAGATNEKLFF. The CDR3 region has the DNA TGTGCCAGCTCCGCAGGGGCAACTAATGAAAAACTGTTTTTT.